One sample yielded the 24 T cell receptor beta chains listed below, sequenced in a study of T cells in Graves' hyperthyroidism and ophthalmopathy (dated by TCRdb to the late 2010s). Preparation of the library involved multiplex PCR. Sequencing relied on an Illumina HiSeq 2000. TCR beta CDR3 regions were amplified from RNA transcripts. The first round of RT-PCR for the TCR CDR3 was performed with the HTBI primer set and the Qiagen OneStep RT-PCR kit. TCRdb cleaned the public reads at Q25 with fastp, built clones with MiXCR and kept in-frame beta chains. One record per CDR3 amino acid sequence lists the most common genes and DNA. The sample table contains about 770,000 distinct CDR3 sequences; only one count was recorded for 18% of them. 16% of the sample goes to the ten largest clones. Sample: blood. These receptors were taken from a woman aged 45-60 years with Graves' hyperthyroidism that later progressed to Graves' ophthalmopathy.

Notes on this clonotype: Compared with germline, one end of the junction differs, possibly owing to a read error. This chain joins TRBV20-1 and TRBJ2-1; unclear D gene. Per the germline V gene, CDR1 is DFQATT and CDR2 is SNEGSKA (reference sequence). The length of the CDR3 is 12 residues. CDR3 residues: CSASPSYNEQLF. The CDR3 DNA sequence: TGCAGTGCTTCCCCCTCCTACAATGAGCAGCTCTTC.

This clonotype was seen only a few times. The rearrangement joins TRBV6-1 to TRBJ2-7; D remains unclear. This CDR3 has 15 amino acids. V dropped 2 bases and J dropped 2 bases, with 13 bases sitting between them. The germline gives CDR1 MNHNS, CDR2 SASEGT. The CDR3 coding sequence is TGTGCCAGCAGTGAAACATTCCTTCTCGCCTACGAGCAGTACTTC. Its protein product is CASSETFLLAYEQYF.

This clonotype was detected only a few times. The J gene is TRBJ2-1, the V gene TRBV5-1; TRBD2 matches 10 bases. After removal of 3 bases from V and 9 bases from J, the junction contained 3 bases not matched to a gene. Per the germline V gene, CDR1 is SGHRS and CDR2 is YFSETQ. The CDR3 is 13 residues long. This chain's CDR3 is CASSSGLAAEQFF. In DNA, the CDR3 is TGCGCCAGCAGCTCTGGACTAGCGGCTGAGCAGTTCTTC. The complete variable domain, with remaining parts taken from reference TRBV5-1 and TRBJ2-1, reads KAGVTQTPRYLIKTRGQQVTLSCSPISGHRSVSWYQQTPGQGLQFLFEYFSETQRNKGNFPGRFSGRQFSNSRSEMNVSTLELGDSALYLCASSSGLAAEQFFGPGTRLTVL.

A few counts support this clonotype. This rearrangement joins TRBV5-1 to TRBJ1-4, with D unclear. This CDR3 is built from 14 residues. V shed 3 bases and J shed 3 bases, with 9 bases lying between them. Germline V lookup: CDR1 SGHRS, CDR2 YFSETQ. The CDR3 region is CASSSAAANEKLFF. The CDR3 DNA follows: TGCGCCAGCAGCTCCGCAGCGGCTAATGAAAAACTGTTTTTT.

This clonotype was seen a few times. This chain connects TRBV27 to TRBJ1-2; maybe TRBD1 (6 bases). Germline CDR1 MNHEY, CDR2 SMNVEV (reference sequence). The V end lost 7 bases, the J end lost 4 bases, and 19 bases lay between the germline ends. The length of the CDR3 is 15 residues. The CDR3: CASKGAGDTLYGYTF. As DNA, the CDR3 is TGTGCCAGCAAAGGGGCAGGGGACACCCTCTATGGCTACACCTTC.

This clonotype was seen repeatedly, ten times or more. V and J are TRBV2 and TRBJ2-1; 10 positions agree with TRBD2. V was pared by 6 bases and J by 3 bases, with 5 bases of the junction left unmatched. Germline V lookup: CDR1 SNHLY, CDR2 FYNNEI. The CDR3 has 15 residues. The CDR3 DNA sequence: TGTGCCAGCAGAGACCTAGCGGGGGACTACAATGAGCAGTTCTTC. Translating it yields CASRDLAGDYNEQFF.

The rearrangement links TRBV20-1 to TRBJ1-1, with D uncertain. The CDR3 is 13 amino acids. Germline V gives CDR1 DFQATT, CDR2 SNEGSKA (reference sequence). Trimming left V 0 bases short and J 2 bases short, with 7 bases between. In DNA form, the CDR3 reads TGCAGTGCTAGAGAATCGGGTAACACTGAAGCTTTCTTT. As protein: CSARESGNTEAFF.

In DNA, the CDR3 is TGTGCTAAATTCTTAGCGGGGGCTTTTTACGAGCAGTACTTC. Protein: CAKFLAGAFYEQYF. The rearrangement joins TRBV12-5 to TRBJ2-7, with 9 bases identical to TRBD2. Losses at the gene ends were 10 bases for V and 4 bases for J; bases not matched to a gene: 11. Germline V CDR1 and CDR2: LGHNT, FRNRAP. CDR3 size: 14 residues.

This clonotype was found a few times. This chain uses TRBV7-9 with TRBJ1-5, with 12 bases identical to TRBD1. CDR1 is SEHNR and CDR2 is FQNEAQ in the germline V gene (reference sequence). This CDR3 region has 15 residues. V shed 7 bases, J shed 6 bases, and the junction held 7 bases outside the gene matches. The DNA for the CDR3 is TGTGCCAGCACCCCCGGGACAGGGGGCGGTCAGCCCCAGCATTTT. Encoded protein: CASTPGTGGGQPQHF.

The rearrangement uses TRBV30 and TRBJ1-2; perhaps TRBD1 as D (5 bases). This CDR3 has 13 amino acids. Deletions cut 1 base from V and 4 bases from J, with 10 bases between. Looked up from germline, CDR1 is GTSNPN and CDR2 is SVGIG (reference sequence). This CDR3 reads CAWSESGLYGYTF. The CDR3 bases are TGTGCCTGGAGTGAGTCAGGGCTCTATGGCTACACCTTC.

The chain uses TRBV29-1 and TRBJ2-2; D possibly uses TRBD1 or TRBD2 (5 bases each). Trimming removed 5 bases at V and 2 bases at J, with 15 bases between. Germline values: CDR1 SQVTM, CDR2 ANQGSEA. The CDR3 covers 15 residues. This CDR3 reads CSVRPGTVNTGELFF. The CDR3 bases are TGCAGCGTTCGACCCGGGACCGTTAACACCGGGGAGCTGTTTTTT.

This clonotype was recorded at least ten times. The rearrangement joins TRBV10-3 to TRBJ1-1; no reliable D call. The V and J ends lost 0 bases and 6 bases respectively, with 11 bases between them. This CDR3 has 14 amino acids. Germline V gene data show CDR1 as ENHRY and CDR2 as SYGVKD. DNA of the CDR3: TGTGCCATCAGTGAGTCGCGACAAACACCTGAAGCTTTCTTT. It codes for CAISESRQTPEAFF.

This clonotype was detected many times. The junction differs from germline at one of its ends, possibly a read error. V is TRBV3-1 and J is TRBJ2-1; tentatively, D is TRBD1 (6 bases). Germline V gene data show CDR1 as LGHDT and CDR2 as YNNKEL (reference sequence). CDR3 length equals 15 residues. This CDR3 reads CASSLDSSSYNEQFF. Here the CDR3 DNA reads TGCGCCAGCAGCTTGGACAGTAGCTCCTACAATGAGCAGTTCTTC.

There are a few counts of this clonotype. The chain is built from TRBV7-6 and TRBJ1-1; D gene ambiguous. The V gene's germline CDR1 is SGHVS and CDR2 FNYEAQ. The CDR3 covers 15 residues. The V and J ends lost 7 bases and 1 base respectively, with 16 bases between them. The CDR3 protein is CASNNLPPENTEAFF. CDR3 sequence (DNA): TGTGCCAGCAACAATCTCCCCCCCGAGAACACTGAAGCTTTCTTT.

The genes are TRBV14 and TRBJ1-1; no firm D call. V was trimmed by 0 bases and J by 1 base, leaving 9 bases between them. CDR3 size: 15 residues. The germline CDR1 and CDR2 sequences are SGHDN and FVKESK. CDR3 nucleotides: TGTGCCAGCAGCCAAGATATGTTCCCGAACACTGAAGCTTTCTTT. This translates into CASSQDMFPNTEAFF.

The CDR3 nucleotides are TGTGCCAGCAGCTTTTCGAGACCCAGCTACGAGCAGTACTTC. Amino acid sequence: CASSFSRPSYEQYF. This rearrangement joins TRBV5-6 to TRBJ2-7, with unresolved D. Trimming shortened V by 2 bases and J by 3 bases, and 12 bases separated the two germline ends. CDR1 is SGHDT and CDR2 is YYEEEE in the germline V gene. This CDR3 is 14 amino acids long.

At least ten counts were recorded for this clonotype. The chain couples TRBV6-1 to TRBJ2-5; weak D call: TRBD2 (5 bases). The germline gives CDR1 MNHNS, CDR2 SASEGT. CDR3 size: 13 residues. V was pared by 8 bases and J by 0 bases, with 10 bases between. The CDR3 region has the DNA TGTGCCAGCGAGGAGGAGTACCAAGAGACCCAGTACTTC. It is translated as CASEEEYQETQYF.

The chain employs TRBV3-1 and TRBJ2-3, with 12 positions matching TRBD2. J gave up 7 bases and V 3 bases, and 5 bases lay outside the gene matches. Germline values: CDR1 LGHDT, CDR2 YNNKEL (reference sequence). The CDR3 covers 15 residues. The CDR3 DNA reads as TGTGCCAGCAGCCAGTCTAGCGGGGGGGGGAATACGCAGTATTTT. It codes for CASSQSSGGGNTQYF.

This clonotype showed up many times. The genes are TRBV12-3 or TRBV12-4 and TRBJ1-3; D not certain. The ends were cut back, 3 bases at V and 0 bases at J, with 3 bases in the middle. This CDR3 is built from 13 residues. This CDR3 reads CASSLVSGNTIYF. CDR3 sequence (DNA): TGTGCCAGCAGTTTGGTCTCTGGAAACACCATATATTTT.

This chain connects TRBV30 to TRBJ2-2; possible D gene TRBD1, 5 bases. Germline V gives CDR1 GTSNPN, CDR2 SVGIG (reference sequence). This CDR3 is built from 19 residues. V gave up 5 bases and J gave up 2 bases, with 27 bases separating them. CDR3 in DNA: TGTGCCTGGTGGCGTATTCCGGAAGGGGTCTGGGGAAACACCGGGGAGCTGTTTTTT. Encoded protein: CAWWRIPEGVWGNTGELFF. Full variable domain (outside the CDR3, taken from reference TRBV30 and TRBJ2-2): SQTIHQWPATLVQPVGSPLSLECTVEGTSNPNLYWYRQAAGRGLQLLFYSVGIGQISSEVPQNLSASRPQDRQFILSSKKLLLSDSGFYLCAWWRIPEGVWGNTGELFFGEGSRLTVL.

The gene calls are TRBV7-6 and TRBJ1-5; 9 bases map to TRBD1. The CDR3 is made up of 19 amino acids. Germline V gene data show CDR1 as SGHVS and CDR2 as FNYEAQ. V lost 0 bases and J lost 3; bases outside the gene matches: 12. The CDR3 here is CASSLAGTGTGFSNQPQHF. The CDR3 DNA sequence: TGTGCCAGCAGCTTAGCAGGGACCGGGACAGGGTTTTCCAATCAGCCCCAGCATTTT. Full variable domain (remainder filled in from reference TRBV7-6 and TRBJ1-5): GAGVSQSPRYKVTKRGQDVALRCDPISGHVSLYWYRQALGQGPEFLTYFNYEAQQDKSGLPNDRFSAERPEGSISTLTIQRTEQRDSAMYRCASSLAGTGTGFSNQPQHFGDGTRLSIL.

This clonotype came up many times. The V gene is TRBV15, the J gene TRBJ1-5, with TRBD1 as a possible D gene (6 bases). The CDR3 covers 16 residues. Germline loops: CDR1 LNHNV, CDR2 YYDKDF (reference sequence). V was pared by 8 bases and J by 5 bases, with 22 bases between. CDR3 loop: CATALAGAVGDQPQHF. CDR3 bases: TGTGCCACCGCGTTGGCAGGGGCGGTCGGCGATCAGCCCCAGCATTTT.

The chain recombines TRBV19 with TRBJ2-3; D gene ambiguous. The germline gives CDR1 LNHDA, CDR2 SQIVND (reference sequence). V lost 0 bases and J lost 2, with 15 bases in between. This CDR3 is built from 17 residues. The CDR3 DNA is TGTGCCAGTAGTATAGATCACACCAGCCACTACACAGATACGCAGTATTTT. Protein product: CASSIDHTSHYTDTQYF.

This chain connects TRBV30 to TRBJ1-2, with TRBD1 identical over 9 bases. This CDR3 is built from 13 residues. Germline V CDR1 and CDR2: GTSNPN, SVGIG (reference sequence). Losses at the gene ends were 2 bases for V and 8 bases for J; bases not matched to a gene: 6. CDR3 residues: CAWSKRQGDGYTF. The CDR3 DNA reads as TGTGCCTGGAGTAAGAGACAGGGGGACGGCTACACCTTC.